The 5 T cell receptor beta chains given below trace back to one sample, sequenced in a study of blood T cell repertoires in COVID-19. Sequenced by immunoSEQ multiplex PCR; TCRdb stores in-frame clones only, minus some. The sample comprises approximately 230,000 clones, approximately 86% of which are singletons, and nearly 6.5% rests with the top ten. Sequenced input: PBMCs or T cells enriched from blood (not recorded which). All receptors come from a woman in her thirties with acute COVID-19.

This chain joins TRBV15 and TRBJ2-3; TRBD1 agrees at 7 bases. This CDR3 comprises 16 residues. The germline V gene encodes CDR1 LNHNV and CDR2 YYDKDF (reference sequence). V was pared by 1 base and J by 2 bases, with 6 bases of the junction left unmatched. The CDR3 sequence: CATSRGTGTDTDTQYF. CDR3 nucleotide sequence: TGTGCCACCAGCAGAGGAACCGGGACAGACACAGATACGCAGTATTTT. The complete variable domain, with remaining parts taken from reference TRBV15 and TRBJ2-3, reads DAMVIQNPRYQVTQFGKPVTLSCSQTLNHNVMYWYQQKSSQAPKLLFHYYDKDFNNEADTPDNFQSRRPNTSFCFLDIRSPGLGDTAMYLCATSRGTGTDTDTQYFGPGTRLTVL.

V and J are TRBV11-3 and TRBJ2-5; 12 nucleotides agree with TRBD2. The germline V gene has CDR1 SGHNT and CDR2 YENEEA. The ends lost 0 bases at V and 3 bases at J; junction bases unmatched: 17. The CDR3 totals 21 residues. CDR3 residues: CASSLELERLLAGGRKETQYF. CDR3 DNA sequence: TGTGCCAGCAGCTTAGAATTGGAACGGTTGCTAGCGGGGGGGAGAAAAGAGACCCAGTACTTC.

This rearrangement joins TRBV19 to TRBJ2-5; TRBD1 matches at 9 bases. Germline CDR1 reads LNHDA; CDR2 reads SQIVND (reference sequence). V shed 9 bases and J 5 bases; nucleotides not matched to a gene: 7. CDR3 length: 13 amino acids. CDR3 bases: TGTGCCAGCGCGGGACAGGGTATGGAGACCCAGTACTTC. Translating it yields CASAGQGMETQYF.

Here the CDR3 DNA reads TGTGCCAGCAGCCCCGTTCCCAGCGATGGGAATGAGCAGTTCTTC. This sequence encodes CASSPVPSDGNEQFF. The rearrangement uses TRBV7-3 and TRBJ2-1; D call uncertain. The CDR3 covers 15 residues. Between the trimmed V and J ends, which lost 5 bases and 7 bases, there was a span of 18 bases. Germline values: CDR1 SGHTA, CDR2 FQGTGA.

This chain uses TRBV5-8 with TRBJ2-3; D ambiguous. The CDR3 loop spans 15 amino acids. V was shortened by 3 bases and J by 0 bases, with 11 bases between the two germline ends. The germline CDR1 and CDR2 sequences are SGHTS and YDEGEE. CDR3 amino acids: CASSSVDASTDTQYF. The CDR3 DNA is TGTGCCAGCAGCTCTGTAGATGCGAGCACAGATACGCAGTATTTT.